This T cell receptor beta chain was captured by sequencing in a study of blood T cell repertoires in COVID-19. Turning to the study itself: T cells, B-cell-depleted T cells, or PBMCs supplied cDNA or gDNA.

CDR1 is SNHLY, CDR2 FYNNEI, per germline. V was pared by 3 bases and J by 0 bases, with 5 bases between. The CDR3 loop spans 13 amino acids. Under the authors' procedure: The assay estimated nucleated cells by amplifying reference gene primers. This table comes from immunoSEQ multiplex PCR, and its TCRdb copy is limited to in-frame clones, with some not included. That table furnishes V, J and clone size, whereas the DNA furnished D and trimming. The table records under 200,000 clones, approximately 79% of them present only once. The sequencing sample was made of peripheral blood. The rearrangement links TRBV2 to TRBJ1-1; D unresolved. The receptor was derived from a man in his sixties with active or convalescent COVID-19. The CDR3 nucleotides are TGTGCCAGCAGTGATGACTTGAACACTGAAGCTTTCTTT. It codes for CASSDDLNTEAFF.